The T cell receptor beta chain under discussion was sequenced for a study of blood T cell repertoires in COVID-19. The wider study: Some COVID-19 samples were acute and others convalescent; all came from the United States, Italy and Spain. In each case, the material was cDNA or gDNA derived from T cells, B-cell-depleted T cells, or PBMCs.

The germline V gene encodes CDR1 LNHNV and CDR2 YYDKDF (reference sequence). With 2 bases clipped from V and 6 bases from J, the junction kept 10 bases outside the gene matches. The CDR3 spans 15 residues. Original handling: Estimation of nucleated cell counts was performed using reference gene primer amplification. Sequencing used immunoSEQ multiplex PCR; TCRdb keeps in-frame clones, though not all of them. The DNA was the basis for D and trimming; V, J and clone size are from that table. This table holds fewer than 300,000 clones, under 90% found once. The chain employs TRBV15 and TRBJ2-7; 7 nucleotides align to TRBD1. This receptor was identified in a human donor in a cohort sampled during active COVID-19. The sequenced sample was peripheral blood. The CDR3 sequence is CATSRPSTGFLEQYF. In DNA, the CDR3 is TGTGCCACCAGCAGACCCTCGACAGGGTTCCTCGAGCAGTACTTC.